This TCR beta chain was identified during a study of cytomegalovirus exposure and HLA in healthy donors. Primers included in the PCR were 60 Vbeta and 13 Jbeta primers. Clones were read by immunoSEQ multiplex PCR, and TCRdb kept only the in-frame ones, dropping some. Of 270,000 or so clones listed, over 90% are singletons. V lost 6 bases to trimming and J lost 6 bases; unmatched junction nucleotides: 5. The CDR3 spans 13 residues. Germline values: CDR1 MNHNY, CDR2 SVGAGI (reference sequence). This clonotype was obtained from a girl aged 2 to 9 in good health and CMV-seronegative. The sample comprised PBMCs. The chain carries TRBV6-6 and TRBJ1-5; TRBD1 aligns across 7 bases. The CDR3 region has the DNA TGTGCCAGCAGGATACAGGGGATTCAGCCCCAGCATTTT. Translated: CASRIQGIQPQHF.